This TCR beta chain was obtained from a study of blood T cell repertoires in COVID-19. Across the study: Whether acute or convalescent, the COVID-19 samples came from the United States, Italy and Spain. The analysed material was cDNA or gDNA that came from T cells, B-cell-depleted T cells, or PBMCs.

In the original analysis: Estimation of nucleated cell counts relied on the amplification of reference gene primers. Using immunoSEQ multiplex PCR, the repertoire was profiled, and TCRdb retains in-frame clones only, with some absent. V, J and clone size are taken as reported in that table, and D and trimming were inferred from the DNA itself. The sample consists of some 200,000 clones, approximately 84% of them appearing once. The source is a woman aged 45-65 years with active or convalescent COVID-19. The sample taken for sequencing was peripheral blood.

CDR3 region: CASSLPPGLAADTQYF. DNA for the CDR3: TGCGCCAGCAGCTTGCCCCCCGGGCTAGCCGCAGATACGCAGTATTTT. The V and J genes are TRBV5-1 and TRBJ2-3; a weak D match, TRBD2 (5 bases). Trimming took off 1 base at V and 4 bases at J, with 16 bases between the two ends. The CDR3 runs 16 residues. CDR1 is SGHRS and CDR2 is YFSETQ in the germline V gene.